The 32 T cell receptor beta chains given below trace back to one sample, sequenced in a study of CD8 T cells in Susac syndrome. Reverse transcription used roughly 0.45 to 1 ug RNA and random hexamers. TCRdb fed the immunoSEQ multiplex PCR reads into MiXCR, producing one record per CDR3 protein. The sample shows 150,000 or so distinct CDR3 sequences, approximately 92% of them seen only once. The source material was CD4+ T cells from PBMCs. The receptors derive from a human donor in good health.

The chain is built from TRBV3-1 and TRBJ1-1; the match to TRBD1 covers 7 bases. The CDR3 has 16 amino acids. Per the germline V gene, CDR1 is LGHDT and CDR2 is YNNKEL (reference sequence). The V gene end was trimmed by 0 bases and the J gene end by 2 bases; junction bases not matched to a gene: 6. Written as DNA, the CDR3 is TGTGCCAGCAGCCAAGAGGGGAAGGGGGCTAACACTGAAGCTTTCTTT. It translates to CASSQEGKGANTEAFF.

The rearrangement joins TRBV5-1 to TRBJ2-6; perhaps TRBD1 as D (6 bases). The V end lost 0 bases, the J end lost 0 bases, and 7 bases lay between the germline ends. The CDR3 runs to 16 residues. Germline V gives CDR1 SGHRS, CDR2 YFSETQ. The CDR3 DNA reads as TGCGCCAGCAGCTTGGAGGGGGTCTCTGGGGCCAACGTCCTGACTTTC. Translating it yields CASSLEGVSGANVLTF.

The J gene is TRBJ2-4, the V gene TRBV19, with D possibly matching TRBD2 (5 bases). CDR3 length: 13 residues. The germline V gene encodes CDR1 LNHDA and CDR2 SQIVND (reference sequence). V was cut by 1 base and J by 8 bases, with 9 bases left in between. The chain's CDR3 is CASSIVERDIQYF. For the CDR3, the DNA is TGTGCCAGTAGTATAGTGGAGAGGGACATTCAGTACTTC.

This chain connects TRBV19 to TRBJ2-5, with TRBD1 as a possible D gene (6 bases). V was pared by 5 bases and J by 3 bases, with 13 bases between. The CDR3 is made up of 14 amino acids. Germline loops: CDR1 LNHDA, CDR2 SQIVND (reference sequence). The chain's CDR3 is CASSLRTAEETQYF. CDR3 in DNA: TGTGCCAGTAGTTTACGGACAGCTGAAGAGACCCAGTACTTC.

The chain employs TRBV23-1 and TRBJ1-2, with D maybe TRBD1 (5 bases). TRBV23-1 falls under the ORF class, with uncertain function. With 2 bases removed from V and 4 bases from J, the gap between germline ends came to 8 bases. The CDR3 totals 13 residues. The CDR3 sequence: CASSQRGFYGYTF. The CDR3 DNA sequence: TGCGCCAGCAGTCAAAGGGGCTTCTATGGCTACACCTTC.

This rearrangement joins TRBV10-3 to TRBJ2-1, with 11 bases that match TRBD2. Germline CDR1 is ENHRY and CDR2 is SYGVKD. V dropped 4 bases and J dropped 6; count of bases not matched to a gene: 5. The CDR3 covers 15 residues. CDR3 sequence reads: CAISVLAGGINEQFF. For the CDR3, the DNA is TGTGCCATCAGTGTCCTAGCGGGGGGAATCAATGAGCAGTTCTTC.

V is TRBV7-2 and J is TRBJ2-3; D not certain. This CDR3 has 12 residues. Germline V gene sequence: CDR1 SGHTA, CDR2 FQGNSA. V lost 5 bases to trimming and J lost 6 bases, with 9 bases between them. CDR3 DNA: TGTGCCAGCAGCGTCGAGTGGGATACGCAGTATTTT. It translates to CASSVEWDTQYF.

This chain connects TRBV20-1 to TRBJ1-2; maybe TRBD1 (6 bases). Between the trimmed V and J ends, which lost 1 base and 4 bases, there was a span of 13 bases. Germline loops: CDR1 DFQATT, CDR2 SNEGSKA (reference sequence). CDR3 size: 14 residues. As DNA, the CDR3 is TGCAGTGCTAGAGCTGCCCAGGGGAGCTATGGCTACACCTTC. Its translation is CSARAAQGSYGYTF.

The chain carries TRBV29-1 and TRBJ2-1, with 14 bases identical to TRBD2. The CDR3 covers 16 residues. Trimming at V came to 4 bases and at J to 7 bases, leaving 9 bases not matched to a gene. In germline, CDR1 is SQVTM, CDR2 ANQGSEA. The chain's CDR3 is CSVGGRTSGGRNEQFF. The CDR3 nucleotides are TGCAGCGTTGGGGGGCGGACTAGCGGGGGGAGGAATGAGCAGTTCTTC.

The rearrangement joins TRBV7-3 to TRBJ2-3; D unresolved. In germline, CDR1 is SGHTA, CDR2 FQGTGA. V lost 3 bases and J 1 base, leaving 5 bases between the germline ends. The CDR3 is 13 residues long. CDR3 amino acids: CASSLDGTDTQYF. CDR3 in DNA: TGTGCCAGCAGCTTGGACGGCACAGATACGCAGTATTTT.

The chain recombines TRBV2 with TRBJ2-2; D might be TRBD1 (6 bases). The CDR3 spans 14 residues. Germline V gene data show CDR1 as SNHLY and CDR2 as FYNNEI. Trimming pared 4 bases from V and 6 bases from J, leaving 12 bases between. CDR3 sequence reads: CASSVQGVAGELFF. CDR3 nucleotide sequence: TGTGCCAGCAGTGTACAGGGAGTCGCCGGGGAGCTGTTTTTT.

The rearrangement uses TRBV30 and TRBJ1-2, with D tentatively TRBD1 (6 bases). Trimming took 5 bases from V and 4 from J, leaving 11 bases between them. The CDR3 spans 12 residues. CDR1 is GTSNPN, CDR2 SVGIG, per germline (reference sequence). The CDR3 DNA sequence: TGTGCCTGGGGGCCAGGGGCCTATGGCTACACCTTC. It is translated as CAWGPGAYGYTF.

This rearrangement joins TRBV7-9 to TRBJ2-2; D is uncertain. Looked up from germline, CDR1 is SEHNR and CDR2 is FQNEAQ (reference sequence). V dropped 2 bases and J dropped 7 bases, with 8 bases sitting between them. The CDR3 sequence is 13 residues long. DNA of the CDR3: TGTGCCAGCAGCTTAATGAGTAACGGGGAGCTGTTTTTT. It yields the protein CASSLMSNGELFF.

The DNA for the CDR3 is TGTGCCATCAGCACAGGGTTGGATTCCTACGAGCAGTACTTC. It codes for CAISTGLDSYEQYF. V is TRBV10-3 and J is TRBJ2-7; D possibly corresponds to TRBD1 (6 bases). CDR1 and CDR2 from the germline V gene are ENHRY and SYGVKD. Between the trimmed V and J ends, which lost 6 bases and 1 base, there was a span of 13 bases. The CDR3 is made up of 14 amino acids.

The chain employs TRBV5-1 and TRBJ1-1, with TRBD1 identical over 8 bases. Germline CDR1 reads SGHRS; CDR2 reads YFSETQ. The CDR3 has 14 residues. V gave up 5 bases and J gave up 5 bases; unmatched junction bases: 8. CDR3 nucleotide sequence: TGCGCCAGCAGTGTACAGGGGGTTGAGACTGAAGCTTTCTTT. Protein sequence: CASSVQGVETEAFF. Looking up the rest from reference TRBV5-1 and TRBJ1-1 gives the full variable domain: KAGVTQTPRYLIKTRGQQVTLSCSPISGHRSVSWYQQTPGQGLQFLFEYFSETQRNKGNFPGRFSGRQFSNSRSEMNVSTLELGDSALYLCASSVQGVETEAFFGQGTRLTVV.

The CDR3: CASSLDWEGVGGYTF. For the CDR3, the DNA is TGTGCCAGCAGCTTAGATTGGGAAGGGGTCGGCGGCTACACCTTC. This chain connects TRBV11-2 to TRBJ1-2; D might be TRBD1 (5 bases). Trimming cost V 0 bases and J 8 bases, with 16 bases left between them. Germline V gene sequence: CDR1 SGHAT, CDR2 FQNNGV. This CDR3 is built from 15 residues.

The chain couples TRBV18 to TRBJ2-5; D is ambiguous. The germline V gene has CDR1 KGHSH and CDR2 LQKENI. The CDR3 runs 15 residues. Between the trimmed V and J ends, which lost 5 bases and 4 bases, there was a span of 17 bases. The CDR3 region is CASSSLTVSPETQYF. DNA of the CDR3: TGTGCCAGCTCATCCCTGACCGTTTCCCCAGAGACCCAGTACTTC.

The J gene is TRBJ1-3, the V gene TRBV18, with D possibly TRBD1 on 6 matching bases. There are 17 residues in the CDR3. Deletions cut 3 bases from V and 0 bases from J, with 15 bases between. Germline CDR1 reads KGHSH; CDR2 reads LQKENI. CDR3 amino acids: CASSPTLVGGSGNTIYF. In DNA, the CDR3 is TGTGCCAGCTCACCTACGTTGGTAGGGGGCTCTGGAAACACCATATATTTT.

CDR3 loop: CASSQEYSNQPQHF. For the CDR3, the DNA is TGTGCCAGCAGCCAAGAATATAGCAATCAGCCCCAGCATTTT. The V and J genes are TRBV12-3 or TRBV12-4 and TRBJ1-5, with unresolved D. This CDR3 is 14 amino acids long. V dropped 6 bases and J dropped 0 bases, with 9 bases sitting between them.

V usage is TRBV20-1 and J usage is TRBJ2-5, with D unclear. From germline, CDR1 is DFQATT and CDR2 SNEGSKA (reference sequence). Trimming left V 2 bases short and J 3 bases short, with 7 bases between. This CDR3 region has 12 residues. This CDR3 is CSARLLKETQYF. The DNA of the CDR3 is TGCAGTGCTAGACTTCTCAAAGAGACCCAGTACTTC.

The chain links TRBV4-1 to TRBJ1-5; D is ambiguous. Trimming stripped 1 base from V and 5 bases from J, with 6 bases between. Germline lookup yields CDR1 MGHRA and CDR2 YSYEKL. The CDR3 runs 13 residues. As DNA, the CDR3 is TGCGCCAGCAGCCAAGGTTATTATCAGCCCCAGCATTTT. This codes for CASSQGYYQPQHF.

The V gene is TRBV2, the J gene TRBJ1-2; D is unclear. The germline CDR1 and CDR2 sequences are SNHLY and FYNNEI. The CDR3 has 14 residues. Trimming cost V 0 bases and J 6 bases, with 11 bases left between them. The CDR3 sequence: CASSEAGTRHGYTF. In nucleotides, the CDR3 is TGTGCCAGCAGTGAAGCGGGTACGCGGCATGGCTACACCTTC. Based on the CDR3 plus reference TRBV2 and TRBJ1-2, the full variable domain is EPEVTQTPSHQVTQMGQEVILRCVPISNHLYFYWYRQILGQKVEFLVSFYNNEISEKSEIFDDQFSVERPDGSNFTLKIRSTKLEDSAMYFCASSEAGTRHGYTFGSGTRLTVV.

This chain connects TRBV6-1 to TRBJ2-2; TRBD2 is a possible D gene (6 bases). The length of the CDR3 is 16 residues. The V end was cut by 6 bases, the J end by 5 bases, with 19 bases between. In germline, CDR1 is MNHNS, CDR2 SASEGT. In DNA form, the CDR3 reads TGTGCCAGCAGACTTACCGGGACCGGGGGAACCGGGGAGCTGTTTTTT. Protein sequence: CASRLTGTGGTGELFF.

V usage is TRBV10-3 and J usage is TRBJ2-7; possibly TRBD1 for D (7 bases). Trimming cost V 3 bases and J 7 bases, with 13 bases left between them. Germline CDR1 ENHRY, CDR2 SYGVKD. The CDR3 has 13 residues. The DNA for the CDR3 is TGTGCCATCAGTGACAGGGGGGCTCGAGAGCAGTACTTC. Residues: CAISDRGAREQYF.

This chain's CDR3 is CSANGRVGETQYF. CDR3 nucleotide sequence: TGCAGTGCTAATGGCAGGGTAGGAGAGACCCAGTACTTC. The gene calls are TRBV20-1 and TRBJ2-5, with a possible D match to TRBD1 (5 bases). V was pared by 4 bases and J by 4 bases, with 13 bases between. The CDR3 has 13 amino acids. Germline V lookup: CDR1 DFQATT, CDR2 SNEGSKA (reference sequence).

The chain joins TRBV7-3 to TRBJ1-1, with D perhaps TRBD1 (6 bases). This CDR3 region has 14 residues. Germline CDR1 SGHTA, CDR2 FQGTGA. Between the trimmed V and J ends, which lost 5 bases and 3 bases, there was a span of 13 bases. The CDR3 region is CASSQTGRDTEAFF. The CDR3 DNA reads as TGTGCCAGCAGCCAAACAGGGAGGGACACTGAAGCTTTCTTT.

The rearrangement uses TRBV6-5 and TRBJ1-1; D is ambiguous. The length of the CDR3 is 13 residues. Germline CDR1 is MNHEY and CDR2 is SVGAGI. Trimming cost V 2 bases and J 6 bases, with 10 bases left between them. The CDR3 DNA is TGTGCCAGCAGTTACCTTACCAGCGCTGAAGCTTTCTTT. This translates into CASSYLTSAEAFF.

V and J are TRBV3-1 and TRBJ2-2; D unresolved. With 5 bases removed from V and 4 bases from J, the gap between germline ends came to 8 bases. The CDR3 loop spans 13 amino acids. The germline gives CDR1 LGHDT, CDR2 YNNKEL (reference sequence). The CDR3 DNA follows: TGTGCCAGCAGCTTCGAGGTCACCGGGGAGCTGTTTTTT. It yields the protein CASSFEVTGELFF.

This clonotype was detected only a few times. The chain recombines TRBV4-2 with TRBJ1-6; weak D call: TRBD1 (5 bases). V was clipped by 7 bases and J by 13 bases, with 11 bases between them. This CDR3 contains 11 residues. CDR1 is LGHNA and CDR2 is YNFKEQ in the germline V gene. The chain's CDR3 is CASKGLWPLHF. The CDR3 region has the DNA TGTGCCAGCAAGGGACTCTGGCCCCTCCACTTT.

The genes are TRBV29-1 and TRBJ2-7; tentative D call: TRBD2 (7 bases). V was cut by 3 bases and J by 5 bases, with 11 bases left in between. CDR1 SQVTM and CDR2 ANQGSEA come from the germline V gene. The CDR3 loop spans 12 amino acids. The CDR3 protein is CSVEGAGDEQYF. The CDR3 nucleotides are TGCAGCGTTGAGGGGGCGGGAGACGAGCAGTACTTC.

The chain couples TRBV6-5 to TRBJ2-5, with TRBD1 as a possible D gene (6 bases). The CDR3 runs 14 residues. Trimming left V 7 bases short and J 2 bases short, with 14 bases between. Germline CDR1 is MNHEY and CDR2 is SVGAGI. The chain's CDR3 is CASKRAGEQETQYF. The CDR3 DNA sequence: TGTGCCAGCAAACGGGCAGGGGAACAAGAGACCCAGTACTTC.

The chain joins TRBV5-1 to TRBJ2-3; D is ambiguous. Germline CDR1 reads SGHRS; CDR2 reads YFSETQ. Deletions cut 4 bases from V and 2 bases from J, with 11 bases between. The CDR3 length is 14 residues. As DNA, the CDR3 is TGCGCCAGCAGCACGATGACCCCCACAGATACGCAGTATTTT. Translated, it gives CASSTMTPTDTQYF.